A single sample gave rise to the 19 T cell receptor beta chains below, sequenced in a study of blood T cells in healthy people across ages. Primers used in a second PCR of about 7 to 12 cycles were a sample-barcoded 5' primer and a J-beta primer mix. TCRdb recomputed calls from the 5' RACE reads with MiXCR, one row per CDR3 protein. This table has approximately 1.5 million distinct CDR3 sequences, about 31% appearing once. Sequenced material: blood. Receptors were obtained from a woman aged 25 to 45 in good health.

The chain couples TRBV21-1 to TRBJ1-5; TRBD1, the table's D call, lacks a check against the DNA. TRBV21-1 is recorded as a pseudogene. The CDR3 totals 14 residues. The CDR3 loop is CARQPGVSNQPQHF. The DNA of the CDR3 is TGTGCCAGACAACCAGGGGTGAGCAATCAGCCCCAGCATTTT.

Concerning this clonotype: This is likely a read error, given that the CDR3 carries no conserved phenylalanine or tryptophan at its end. This rearrangement joins TRBV7-9 to TRBJ1-4; 9 nucleotides line up with TRBD1. With V trimmed by 4 bases and J by 9 bases, 3 bases remained unmatched. The CDR3 runs 13 residues. Germline loops: CDR1 SEHNR, CDR2 FQNEAQ (reference sequence). The CDR3 is CASSSGQGKKLFL. DNA of the CDR3: TGTGCCAGCAGCTCAGGACAGGGGAAAAAACTGTTTTTG.

As for this clonotype: The junction does not match germline at one end; this may be a read error. This chain uses TRBV7-9 with TRBJ2-5, with 12 bases matching TRBD2. The CDR3 has 18 amino acids. Germline lookup yields CDR1 SEHNR and CDR2 FQNEAQ (reference sequence). CDR3 DNA sequence: TGTGCCGGCAGCTTAGTGACTAGCGGGAGCCTGTACCAAGAGACCCAGTACTTC. It specifies CAGSLVTSGSLYQETQYF.

In this sample, this clonotype turned up a few times. The V and J genes are TRBV27 and TRBJ1-5; 11 bases agree with TRBD1. V lost 5 bases, J lost 1 base, and 7 bases stayed unmatched. Germline assignment: CDR1 MNHEY and CDR2 SMNVEV (reference sequence). The CDR3 is 17 residues long. The CDR3, as DNA: TGTGCCAGCAGTCCCCGGACAGGGGGCATCAGCAATCAGCCCCAGCATTTT. It specifies CASSPRTGGISNQPQHF.

The chain uses TRBV4-2 and TRBJ2-5; 10 nucleotides match TRBD2. With V trimmed by 4 bases and J by 2 bases, 7 bases remained unmatched. The germline V gene encodes CDR1 LGHNA and CDR2 YNFKEQ. CDR3 size: 16 residues. The CDR3 loop is CASSLSGTSAQETQYF. DNA for the CDR3: TGTGCCAGCAGCCTCTCCGGGACTAGCGCTCAAGAGACCCAGTACTTC.

The CDR3 here is CSARGQGTGFREQYF. In nucleotides, the CDR3 is TGCAGTGCTAGAGGGCAGGGGACAGGGTTTCGCGAGCAGTACTTC. V gene TRBV20-1 combines with J gene TRBJ2-5; TRBD1 matches 9 bases. The last part of the DNA fits TRBJ2-7 better; the J call may be wrong. The germline gives CDR1 DFQATT, CDR2 SNEGSKA (reference sequence). The CDR3 sequence is 15 residues long.

As for this clonotype: Just one base apart from a much larger clone, this may be a read error. This rearrangement joins TRBV7-7 to TRBJ2-3, with no clear D. Germline CDR1 and CDR2: SSHAT and FNYEAQ (reference sequence). The CDR3 runs 13 residues. The CDR3: CTSSYTQRDTQYF. The CDR3 nucleotides read TGTACCAGCAGCTACACACAGCGAGATACGCAGTATTTT.

This clonotype was counted a few times. This sequence joins TRBV29-1 and TRBJ1-4; weak D call: TRBD1 (5 bases). CDR3 size: 13 residues. Germline CDR1 reads SQVTM; CDR2 reads ANQGSEA. Trimming removed 4 bases at V and 4 bases at J, with 10 bases between. The CDR3 loop is CSVVGRGNEKLFF. The CDR3 DNA follows: TGCAGCGTTGTGGGGAGGGGTAATGAAAAACTGTTTTTT.

The rearrangement uses TRBV12-3 or TRBV12-4 and TRBJ2-7; D gene unclear. The CDR3 covers 14 residues. Trimming removed 3 bases from V and 6 bases from J, with 15 bases in between. The CDR3 nucleotides are TGTGCCAGCAGTTTGGACGGGCTTCCGGGCGAGCAGTACTTC. This translates into CASSLDGLPGEQYF.

This clonotype was found a few times. This sequence joins TRBV7-6 and TRBJ2-7, with TRBD2 matching over 9 bases. The CDR3 extends over 17 amino acids. V lost 5 bases to trimming and J lost 6 bases; unmatched junction nucleotides: 17. Germline V gives CDR1 SGHVS, CDR2 FNYEAQ. DNA of the CDR3: TGTGCCAGCAGCCTAAGAGATAGCGGGGGCCCCTACCTCGAGCAGTACTTC. This translates into CASSLRDSGGPYLEQYF. The full variable domain, rest sourced from reference TRBV7-6 and TRBJ2-7, is GAGVSQSPRYKVTKRGQDVALRCDPISGHVSLYWYRQALGQGPEFLTYFNYEAQQDKSGLPNDRFSAERPEGSISTLTIQRTEQRDSAMYRCASSLRDSGGPYLEQYFGPGTRLTVT.

This clonotype occurred once. This chain links TRBV5-5 with TRBJ2-5, with D unclear. The V gene's germline CDR1 is SGHKS and CDR2 YYEKEE (reference sequence). CDR3 length: 11 residues. V lost 7 bases and J 5 bases, leaving 9 bases between the germline ends. The CDR3 region is CASVIGETQYF. CDR3 DNA: TGTGCCAGCGTGATCGGGGAGACCCAGTACTTC.

For this clonotype: Its ends do not fully match the called genes, so a read error is possible. The chain has TRBV3-1 and TRBJ1-4; no clear D gene. Germline V CDR1 and CDR2: LGHDT, YNNKEL (reference sequence). The CDR3 loop spans 12 amino acids. CDR3 loop: CASSQDPSKLFF. The DNA of the CDR3 is TGTGCCAGCAGTCAAGATCCGTCAAAACTGTTTTTT.

The chain is built from TRBV7-8 and TRBJ1-4, with 9 bases aligning to TRBD1. Germline-derived CDR1 and CDR2 are SGHVS and FQNEAQ. This CDR3 has 16 amino acids. With 5 bases clipped from V and 5 bases from J, the junction kept 9 bases outside the gene matches. CDR3: CASSPSGQGFNEKLFF. For the CDR3, the DNA is TGTGCCAGCAGCCCCAGCGGACAGGGGTTCAATGAAAAACTGTTTTTT.

The genes are TRBV6-1 and TRBJ1-2; tentatively, D is TRBD1 (5 bases). V shed 3 bases and J shed 6 bases, with 11 bases lying between them. This CDR3 region has 13 residues. Per germline, CDR1 MNHNS and CDR2 SASEGT. CDR3 loop: CASSDGGIHGYTF. The DNA of the CDR3 is TGTGCCAGCAGTGACGGGGGGATCCATGGCTACACCTTC.

This clonotype was observed a handful of times. The chain couples TRBV10-3 to TRBJ2-3; 11 bases map to TRBD1. The J segment lost 4 bases and the V segment lost 10 bases, leaving 4 bases of the junction unmatched. From germline, CDR1 is ENHRY and CDR2 SYGVKD. This CDR3 has 13 residues. Here the CDR3 DNA reads TGTGCCACGGACAGGGGGCAGCCAGATACGCAGTATTTT. Residues: CATDRGQPDTQYF.

The chain links TRBV4-1 to TRBJ2-1; D is undetermined. The CDR3 extends over 15 amino acids. CDR1 is MGHRA and CDR2 is YSYEKL in the germline V gene. V lost 4 bases to trimming and J lost 13 bases, with 23 bases between them. In DNA, the CDR3 is TGCGCCAGCAGCCCCACAGACAACTTGGTGGAGACCCAGTTCTTC. Translation gives CASSPTDNLVETQFF.

In nucleotides, the CDR3 is TGTGCCAGCAGCTTAATTATCGGGGGCCTGTTTTTT. Protein sequence: CASSLIIGGLFF. The chain joins TRBV7-6 to TRBJ1-4; D is perhaps TRBD1 (6 bases). Germline-derived CDR1 and CDR2 are SGHVS and FNYEAQ. The CDR3 extends over 12 amino acids. V was pared by 2 bases and J by 14 bases, with 12 bases between.

This rearrangement joins TRBV6-5 to TRBJ1-6; D remains unclear. The CDR3 contains 16 residues. Germline V CDR1 and CDR2: MNHEY, SVGAGI. Trimming shortened V by 5 bases and J by 7 bases, and 18 bases separated the two germline ends. This chain's CDR3 is CASSPRYPPANSPLHF. In nucleotides, the CDR3 is TGTGCCAGCAGTCCCAGGTACCCACCGGCCAATTCACCCCTCCACTTT.

This clonotype appeared many times. DNA for the CDR3: TGTGCCAGCAGTTCCCAAGTTTATAATGAGCAGTTCTTC. Its protein is CASSSQVYNEQFF. The V and J genes are TRBV12-3 or TRBV12-4 and TRBJ2-1, with D unresolved. CDR3 size: 13 residues. The germline V and J ends were trimmed by 4 bases and 7 bases, with 11 bases remaining between them.